A selection of T cell receptor beta chains follows, all from one sample in a study of blood T cell repertoires in COVID-19. Sequencing used immunoSEQ multiplex PCR; TCRdb keeps in-frame clones, though not all of them. The profile shows 200,000 to 250,000 clones, 80% to 85% of them singletons. The specimen sequenced was peripheral blood. These receptors were collected from a woman at least 80 years old with COVID-19, enrolled during active disease. Both conserved end residues are part of each CDR3. D genes are given only for firm matches. Where a row states a size, it is once, few, many or the class of an expanded clone; other rows omit it.

cdr3_nt | cdr3_aa | j_call | v_call | d_call | clone_size
TGTGCCTGGGGGACAGGGGGCACTGAAGCTTTCTTT | CAWGTGGTEAFF | TRBJ1-1 | TRBV30 | TRBD1 | -
TGTGCCAGCAGCGCTTCCCCACAGGTGAGAAAGAACGAGCAGTACTTC | CASSASPQVRKNEQYF | TRBJ2-7 | TRBV9 | - | -
TGTGCCAGCAGCCAAGATTGGGGAGGACAGCCCCAGCATTTT | CASSQDWGGQPQHF | TRBJ1-5 | TRBV4-2 | - | -
TGTGCCAGCAGACAGACTAGCGGGGGATACAATGAGCAGTTCTTC | CASRQTSGGYNEQFF | TRBJ2-1 | TRBV7-2 | TRBD2 | few
TGTGCCAGCATCAGGACTAGCGGGAGGGCCGGGATCACCGGGGAGCTGTTTTTT | CASIRTSGRAGITGELFF | TRBJ2-2 | TRBV13 | TRBD2 | -
TGTGCCAGCTCACCCGACCCGGAGGGAGGTTATAGCACTGAAGCTTTCTTT | CASSPDPEGGYSTEAFF | TRBJ1-1 | TRBV18 | - | -
TGCGCCAGCAGCTCCGGACTATCCACCGGGGAGCTGTTTTTT | CASSSGLSTGELFF | TRBJ2-2 | TRBV5-1 | - | -
TGTGCCAGCAGCTCCGCGACAGGAGGGAACACTGAAGCTTTCTTT | CASSSATGGNTEAFF | TRBJ1-1 | TRBV6-5 | - | -
TGTGCCTGGGAACTCGGGACAGGGGCTGGAAACACCATATATTTT | CAWELGTGAGNTIYF | TRBJ1-3 | TRBV30 | TRBD1 | -
TGTGCCAGCAGTTCAAGCGGGGGGACAGGGGATCAGCCCCAGCATTTT | CASSSSGGTGDQPQHF | TRBJ1-5 | TRBV7-9 | TRBD1 | -
TGCAGCGTTGCCAGGACTCCCGGCGGGGTGACTGAAGCTTTCTTT | CSVARTPGGVTEAFF | TRBJ1-1 | TRBV29-1 | - | -
TGTGCCAGCAGTTTAGAAGGGGGAGAAGAAAAACTGTTTTTT | CASSLEGGEEKLFF | TRBJ1-4 | TRBV28 | - | -
TGTGCCAGCAGCGCCCTAATGCATACAGATACGCAGTATTTT | CASSALMHTDTQYF | TRBJ2-3 | TRBV9 | - | few
TGTGCCAGCCTGACAGGGACGAGCTCTGGAAACACCATATATTTT | CASLTGTSSGNTIYF | TRBJ1-3 | TRBV6-5 | TRBD1 | many
TGTGCCAGCGTCCGGGACAGGGGAGTTTACGAGCAGTACTTC | CASVRDRGVYEQYF | TRBJ2-7 | TRBV2 | TRBD1 | -
TGTGCCAGCAGTAAGGGGGCGCAGGGCTACACCTTC | CASSKGAQGYTF | TRBJ1-2 | TRBV6-5 | TRBD1 | -
TGTGCCAGCACGTTCTCCTACGAGCAGTACTTC | CASTFSYEQYF | TRBJ2-7 | TRBV2 | - | -
TGTGCCAGCAGCTCCGACAGGGTGGGAAACACCATATATTTT | CASSSDRVGNTIYF | TRBJ1-3 | TRBV5-8 | TRBD1 | -
TGTGCCATCAACCCCCCGACAGGTATGAACACTGAAGCTTTCTTT | CAINPPTGMNTEAFF | TRBJ1-1 | TRBV7-9 | - | -
TGTGCCAGCAGCCAGCCAGGGGTTGGGGAGCAGTACTTC | CASSQPGVGEQYF | TRBJ2-7 | TRBV7-9 | - | many
TGTGCCAGCAGTTCCTACCGACAGGGTATGGGCGAGCAGTACTTC | CASSSYRQGMGEQYF | TRBJ2-7 | TRBV27 | TRBD1 | -
TGTGCCAGCAGCACGCAGGGGCTCGGAAACACCATATATTTT | CASSTQGLGNTIYF | TRBJ1-3 | TRBV7-9 | - | -
TGTGCCAGCAGCCTCGGGGGAAACAATCAGCCCCAGCATTTT | CASSLGGNNQPQHF | TRBJ1-5 | TRBV3-1/TRBV3-2 | - | -
TGTGCCAGCAGCTCGAGAGCGCACTCCTACGAGCAGTACTTC | CASSSRAHSYEQYF | TRBJ2-7 | TRBV7-2 | - | -
TGCGCCAGCAGCTTGTTTCCCCCGGCTAGCGGGGGGGTCTACAATGAGCAGTTCTTC | CASSLFPPASGGVYNEQFF | TRBJ2-1 | TRBV5-1 | TRBD2 | -
TGTGCCACTTCGATACAGGGGGCGATTGCCTACGAGCAGTACTTC | CATSIQGAIAYEQYF | TRBJ2-7 | TRBV19 | TRBD1 | -